The next 20 T cell receptor beta chains were all read from a single sample in a study of blood T cells in healthy people across ages. Primers used in a second PCR of roughly 6 to 12 cycles were a sample-barcoded 5' primer and a J-beta primer mix. TCRdb re-analysed the 5' RACE reads in MiXCR, keeping a single row per CDR3 protein. The data contain over 500,000 distinct CDR3 sequences, around a quarter of them singletons. The same data also contributed to another study, on T cells of mothers and their children.

Sample: blood. The source is a boy aged 2-15 years in good health.

This rearrangement joins TRBV2 to TRBJ2-7; D unresolved. CDR3 size: 14 residues. The V end lost 2 bases, the J end lost 0 bases, and 8 bases lay between the germline ends. Germline V gene data show CDR1 as SNHLY and CDR2 as FYNNEI. This CDR3 is CASSERRVSYEQYF. CDR3 nucleotide sequence: TGTGCCAGCAGTGAAAGAAGGGTCTCCTACGAGCAGTACTTC. The whole variable domain, remainder taken from reference TRBV2 and TRBJ2-7, is EPEVTQTPSHQVTQMGQEVILRCVPISNHLYFYWYRQILGQKVEFLVSFYNNEISEKSEIFDDQFSVERPDGSNFTLKIRSTKLEDSAMYFCASSERRVSYEQYFGPGTRLTVT.

This clonotype was seen a handful of times. The rearrangement links TRBV6-1 to TRBJ2-7, with D uncertain. Germline V gene data show CDR1 as MNHNS and CDR2 as SASEGT. Trimming removed 3 bases at V and 4 bases at J, with 7 bases between. The CDR3 is made up of 12 amino acids. The CDR3 bases are TGTGCCAGCAGTGACTACAGTTACGAGCAGTACTTC. Protein product: CASSDYSYEQYF.

This clonotype has just a few counts. The chain joins TRBV27 to TRBJ1-1; no clear D. The V end lost 5 bases, the J end lost 0 bases, and 13 bases lay between the germline ends. The germline gives CDR1 MNHEY, CDR2 SMNVEV (reference sequence). CDR3 length: 15 amino acids. The CDR3 reads CASSLSKRMNTEAFF. In DNA, the CDR3 is TGTGCCAGCAGTCTTTCCAAAAGAATGAACACTGAAGCTTTCTTT.

The chain uses TRBV29-1 and TRBJ2-3; 7 nucleotides match TRBD1. CDR1 is SQVTM, CDR2 ANQGSEA, per germline. V gave up 2 bases and J gave up 4 bases; unmatched junction bases: 0. CDR3 length equals 12 residues. CDR3 region: CSVERGPDTQYF. CDR3 nucleotide sequence: TGCAGCGTTGAAAGGGGGCCAGATACGCAGTATTTT.

This chain joins TRBV12-3 or TRBV12-4 and TRBJ1-4; the match to TRBD1 covers 7 bases. Losses at the gene ends were 4 bases for V and 0 bases for J; bases not matched to a gene: 11. There are 18 residues in the CDR3. CDR3 protein: CASSSTSGQLATNEKLFF. Written as DNA, the CDR3 is TGTGCCAGCAGTTCCACTTCGGGACAGCTTGCAACTAATGAAAAACTGTTTTTT.

The V gene is TRBV9, the J gene TRBJ1-5, with a weak D call TRBD1 (5 bases). Trimming left V 4 bases short and J 2 bases short, with 13 bases between. The CDR3 spans 15 residues. Germline CDR1 and CDR2: SGDLS and YYNGEE. For the CDR3, the DNA is TGTGCCAGCAGCCCTAGCGGGGACCGCAATCAGCCCCAGCATTTT. This gives the protein CASSPSGDRNQPQHF.

The chain combines TRBV20-1 with TRBJ1-5; D is undetermined. Germline CDR1 DFQATT, CDR2 SNEGSKA (reference sequence). CDR3 size: 12 residues. Trimming cost V 3 bases and J 7 bases, with 10 bases left between them. In DNA form, the CDR3 reads TGCAGTGCTAGGGAGGGCGGACAGCCCCAGCATTTT. Encoded protein: CSAREGGQPQHF.

V is TRBV7-9 and J is TRBJ2-2, with D uncertain. Germline CDR1 reads SEHNR; CDR2 reads FQNEAQ (reference sequence). This CDR3 region has 16 residues. Trimming took 4 bases from V and 3 from J, leaving 15 bases between them. The CDR3: CASSSQLKWDTGELFF. CDR3 nucleotides: TGTGCCAGCAGCTCTCAGTTAAAGTGGGACACCGGGGAGCTGTTTTTT.

V is TRBV20-1 and J is TRBJ1-1; D is unclear. The ends were cut back, 1 base at V and 4 bases at J, with 13 bases in the middle. Germline V gene lookup returns CDR1 DFQATT and CDR2 SNEGSKA (reference sequence). This CDR3 has 14 amino acids. CDR3 sequence reads: CSARGPNWGTEAFF. For the CDR3, the DNA is TGCAGTGCTAGAGGGCCCAATTGGGGCACTGAAGCTTTCTTT.

The chain employs TRBV4-3 and TRBJ1-2; D remains ambiguous. Germline V gives CDR1 LGHNA, CDR2 YSLEER. Trimming took off 1 base at V and 0 bases at J, with 12 bases between the two ends. CDR3 length: 16 amino acids. The CDR3 region has the DNA TGCGCCAGCAGCCAAGCGGCCACGCGAACTAACTATGGCTACACCTTC. Protein sequence: CASSQAATRTNYGYTF.

This clonotype has a handful of counts. The rearrangement uses TRBV20-1 and TRBJ2-1; weak D call: TRBD1 (6 bases). V lost 2 bases, J lost 8 bases, and 22 bases lay in between. This CDR3 region has 16 residues. CDR1 is DFQATT, CDR2 SNEGSKA, per germline (reference sequence). The DNA of the CDR3 is TGCAGTGCTAGATCCATACGCCTTACGCCAGGGGATGAGCAGTTCTTC. The encoded protein is CSARSIRLTPGDEQFF.

This clonotype turned up a few times. V usage is TRBV12-3 or TRBV12-4 and J usage is TRBJ2-3, with 8 nucleotides matching TRBD2. Trimming cost V 5 bases and J 1 base; bases outside gene matches: 8. The CDR3 is 16 amino acids. The CDR3 DNA sequence: TGTGCCAGCAGTCCCTGGACTAGCCAGGGCACAGATACGCAGTATTTT. This encodes CASSPWTSQGTDTQYF.

This clonotype has more than one count but fewer than ten. The chain recombines TRBV20-1 with TRBJ2-1; no reliable D call. Looked up from germline, CDR1 is DFQATT and CDR2 is SNEGSKA (reference sequence). V lost 2 bases and J 5 bases, leaving 13 bases between the germline ends. This CDR3 spans 14 amino acids. The CDR3 nucleotides read TGCAGTGCTAGATCACCACGGAACCACAATGAGCAGTTCTTC. This gives the protein CSARSPRNHNEQFF.

This clonotype turned up a few times. V gene TRBV5-5 combines with J gene TRBJ2-7; D remains ambiguous. CDR3 length: 14 amino acids. Trimming removed 4 bases from V and 3 bases from J, with 14 bases in between. Germline CDR1 reads SGHKS; CDR2 reads YYEKEE (reference sequence). The CDR3 loop is CASSKIGNIYEQYF. The DNA of the CDR3 is TGTGCCAGCAGCAAGATAGGGAATATCTACGAGCAGTACTTC.

The chain links TRBV4-3 to TRBJ1-1, with a tentative D call TRBD1 (5 bases). V was pared by 4 bases and J by 0 bases, with 15 bases between. CDR1 and CDR2 (germline): LGHNA, YSLEER. The CDR3 is 16 amino acids. As DNA, the CDR3 is TGCGCCAGCAGCCTACAGGTAAGGGGCATGAACACTGAAGCTTTCTTT. It yields the protein CASSLQVRGMNTEAFF.

The J gene is TRBJ2-2, the V gene TRBV10-3, with D unclear. Germline V gives CDR1 ENHRY, CDR2 SYGVKD. The CDR3 sequence is 12 residues long. The V and J ends lost 9 bases and 3 bases respectively, with 8 bases between them. The CDR3 DNA is TGTGCCATACGGCAGTACACCGGGGAGCTGTTTTTT. Its translation is CAIRQYTGELFF.

The V call is TRBV10-2, the J call TRBJ2-5, with 7 bases lining up with TRBD1. The CDR3 has 17 amino acids. The junction had 12 bases not matched to a gene; V was cut back by 3 bases and J by 2 bases. From germline, CDR1 is WSHSY and CDR2 SAAADI. The CDR3 region has the DNA TGCGCCAGCAGTGACACAACTCCGGGACAGCCTCAAGAGACCCAGTACTTC. Its protein product is CASSDTTPGQPQETQYF.

This clonotype has only a few counts. The chain uses TRBV14 and TRBJ2-4, with 7 bases that match TRBD1. Unmatched junction bases numbered 9, after V lost 6 bases and J lost 4 bases. Germline V gene sequence: CDR1 SGHDN, CDR2 FVKESK. This CDR3 region has 15 residues. The CDR3 DNA is TGTGCCAGCAGTCCCACAGGGGTCCTTAAAAACATTCAGTACTTC. Translated, it gives CASSPTGVLKNIQYF.

This clonotype was picked up a small number of times. The V gene is TRBV11-2, the J gene TRBJ2-1; 8 nucleotides align to TRBD2. The germline CDR1 and CDR2 sequences are SGHAT and FQNNGV. Germline trimming cut 3 bases from V and 8 bases from J; bases unmatched to any gene: 3. The CDR3 has 13 residues. The CDR3 DNA follows: TGTGCCAGCAGCTTGGGACTAGTCTATGAGCAGTTCTTC. This sequence encodes CASSLGLVYEQFF.

This clonotype occurred a few times. The rearrangement uses TRBV25-1 and TRBJ2-5, with 10 bases lining up with TRBD1. From germline, CDR1 is MGHDK and CDR2 SYGVNS. The CDR3 has 19 residues. J lost 2 bases, V lost 5 bases, and 17 bases had no gene match. Here the CDR3 reads CASSPPGTGARMGQETQYF. DNA for the CDR3: TGTGCCAGCAGTCCCCCCGGGACAGGGGCCAGGATGGGGCAAGAGACCCAGTACTTC.